Listed here are 8 T cell receptor beta chains from one sample, sequenced in a study of blood T cell repertoires in COVID-19. Generated by immunoSEQ multiplex PCR, the TCRdb table keeps only in-frame clones and is missing some. The sample has more than 65,000 clones, more than 70% seen once. What was sequenced was peripheral blood. The receptors were gathered from a man aged 45-65 years with active COVID-19.

This chain connects TRBV3-1 (or the pseudogene TRBV3-2) to TRBJ2-5; the match to TRBD1 covers 11 bases. CDR3 length: 17 residues. Germline CDR1 reads LGHDT; CDR2 reads YNNKEL (reference sequence). V was clipped by 0 bases and J by 5 bases; unmatched bases: 8. CDR3 residues: CASSQEGPGTGGETQYF. CDR3 coding DNA: TGTGCCAGCAGCCAAGAAGGTCCTGGGACAGGGGGGGAGACCCAGTACTTC.

The chain uses TRBV10-3 and TRBJ2-2; 12 bases map to TRBD2. Trimming took 6 bases from V and 4 from J; bases not matched to a gene: 3. The CDR3 spans 15 residues. Germline V gene data show CDR1 as ENHRY and CDR2 as SYGVKD. Here the CDR3 reads CAISPSGGGTGELFF. The CDR3, as DNA: TGTGCCATCAGCCCTAGCGGGGGGGGCACCGGGGAGCTGTTTTTT.

In its sample, this clone was seen a few times. The chain recombines TRBV7-2 with TRBJ2-2, with D perhaps matching TRBD1 (6 bases). Germline-derived CDR1 and CDR2 are SGHTA and FQGNSA. V was pared by 6 bases and J by 1 base, with 12 bases between. CDR3 length: 15 residues. The CDR3 here is CASSRQGRNTGELFF. The CDR3 coding sequence is TGTGCCAGCAGTCGCCAGGGGCGGAACACCGGGGAGCTGTTTTTT.

This clone was observed a few times. The V and J genes are TRBV4-2 and TRBJ2-7; 9 bases map to TRBD2. Germline loops: CDR1 LGHNA, CDR2 YNFKEQ. CDR3 length equals 17 residues. Trimming removed 0 bases from V and 9 bases from J; junction bases left unmatched: 15. As DNA, the CDR3 is TGTGCCAGCAGCCAAGAGTCATGGTCTAGCGGGGATTCGGGGCAGTACTTC. Its translation is CASSQESWSSGDSGQYF.

V gene TRBV21-1 combines with J gene TRBJ2-2; the table's TRBD1 call for D was not verified on the DNA. TRBV21-1 is recorded as a pseudogene. The CDR3 is 16 residues long. Here the CDR3 reads CASSKLGTPNTGELFF. The CDR3 DNA reads as TGTGCCAGCAGCAAACTGGGGACACCAAACACCGGGGAGCTGTTTTTT.

The V call is TRBV5-4, the J call TRBJ2-5, with a possible D match to TRBD1 (5 bases). Trimming removed 4 bases at V and 6 bases at J, with 10 bases between. Germline V CDR1 and CDR2: SGHNT, YYREEE (reference sequence). This CDR3 is built from 12 residues. DNA for the CDR3: TGTGCCAGCAGCCCCCCAGGGCAGACCCAGTACTTC. Amino acids: CASSPPGQTQYF.

This sequence joins TRBV30 and TRBJ1-5; 10 nucleotides align to TRBD1. The J segment lost 3 bases and the V segment lost 5 bases, leaving 1 base of the junction unmatched. The CDR3 runs 13 residues. CDR1 is GTSNPN and CDR2 is SVGIG in the germline V gene (reference sequence). CDR3 region: CAWGTGDNQPQHF. The CDR3 DNA reads as TGTGCCTGGGGGACAGGGGACAATCAGCCCCAGCATTTT.

This chain links TRBV6-2 or TRBV6-3 with TRBJ2-5, with D possibly TRBD1 on 5 matching bases. The CDR3 sequence is 12 residues long. The germline gives CDR1 MNHEY, CDR2 SVGEGT. V lost 6 bases and J 7 bases, leaving 12 bases between the germline ends. The CDR3 DNA follows: TGTGCCAGCAGCGTAGGGGCCGGGACCCAGTACTTC. Amino acid sequence: CASSVGAGTQYF.